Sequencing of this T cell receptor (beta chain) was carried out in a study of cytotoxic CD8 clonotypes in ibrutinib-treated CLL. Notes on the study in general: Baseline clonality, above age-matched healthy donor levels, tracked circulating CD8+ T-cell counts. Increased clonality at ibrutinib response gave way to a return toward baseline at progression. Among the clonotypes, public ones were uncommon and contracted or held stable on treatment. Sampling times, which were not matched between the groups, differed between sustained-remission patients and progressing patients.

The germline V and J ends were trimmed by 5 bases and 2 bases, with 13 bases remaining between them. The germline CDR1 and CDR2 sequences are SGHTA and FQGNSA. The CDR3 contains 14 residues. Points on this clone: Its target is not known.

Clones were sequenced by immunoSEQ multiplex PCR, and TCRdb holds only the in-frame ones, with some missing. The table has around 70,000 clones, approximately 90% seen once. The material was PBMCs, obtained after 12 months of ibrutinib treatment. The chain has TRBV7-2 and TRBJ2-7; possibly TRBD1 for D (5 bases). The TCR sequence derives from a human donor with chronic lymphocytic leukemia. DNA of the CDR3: TGTGCCAGCAGCCGCAGGGTTGGGCCCTACGAGCAGTACTTC. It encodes CASSRRVGPYEQYF.